The clone carrying this T cell receptor beta chain has at least ten counts. Its antigen is still unknown. Read sequence stops 3 residues before the CDR3 end, and the germline J gene provides the missing end. The source of the sample is a study of T cell clonality in common variable immunodeficiency. Study results and caveats: Common variable immunodeficiency TCR beta sequences reportedly had fewer deletions and N-nucleotide insertions.

The CDR3 consists of 15 residues. CDR1 and CDR2 from the germline V gene are SGHTA and FQGTGA. V was pared by 0 bases and J by 5 bases, with 14 bases between. Measured with immunoSEQ multiplex PCR; TCRdb has only the in-frame clones, and not every one. The sample contains approximately 26,000 clones, none of them singletons. The sample was peripheral blood mononuclear cells. The V gene is TRBV7-3, the J gene TRBJ2-7; D unclear. This TCR was recovered from a human donor with common variable immunodeficiency. Here the CDR3 reads CASSLTDAAIDEQYF. The CDR3 DNA, read in part, is TGTGCCAGCAGCTTAACAGATGCGGCAATCGACGAG. The variable domain in full, completed from reference TRBV7-3 and TRBJ2-7, reads GAGVSQTPSNKVTEKGKYVELRCDPISGHTALYWYRQSLGQGPEFLIYFQGTGAADDSGLPNDRFFAVRPEGSVSTLKIQRTERGDSAVYLCASSLTDAAIDEQYFGPGTRLTVT.